Below, 8 T cell receptor beta chains from the same sample are listed, as sequenced in a study of blood T cell repertoires in COVID-19. Sequencing was performed with immunoSEQ multiplex PCR; in TCRdb, only in-frame clones are kept and a portion is missing. The sample holds some 140,000 clones, roughly 85% seen once. The sequenced sample consisted of peripheral blood. These receptors all come from a man between 60 and 75 years old with acute or convalescent COVID-19.

The rearrangement links TRBV7-4 to TRBJ2-7; 16 nucleotides line up with TRBD2. The germline CDR1 and CDR2 sequences are SGHVT and SQSDAQ. Losses at the gene ends were 2 bases for V and 0 bases for J; bases not matched to a gene: 10. The CDR3 runs to 20 residues. CDR3 nucleotide sequence: TGTGCCAGCAGCTTACCCGGGACTAGCGGGAGGGGAGAAAGCTCCTACGAGCAGTACTTC. Protein sequence: CASSLPGTSGRGESSYEQYF.

The gene calls are TRBV6-1 and TRBJ1-2, with 12 nucleotides matching TRBD1. This CDR3 spans 15 amino acids. V gave up 2 bases and J gave up 9 bases; unmatched junction bases: 7. Looked up from germline, CDR1 is MNHNS and CDR2 is SASEGT. The CDR3 here is CASSEPGTGGLSYTF. DNA of the CDR3: TGTGCCAGCAGTGAACCTGGGACAGGGGGCTTAAGCTACACCTTC.

This clone was seen once. The chain has TRBV5-6 and TRBJ1-5, with D perhaps matching TRBD1 (5 bases). CDR1 is SGHDT, CDR2 YYEEEE, per germline. The CDR3 length is 13 residues. Trimming stripped 1 base from V and 7 bases from J, with 9 bases between. The CDR3, as DNA: TGTGCCAGCAGCTTGCAGGGTCGGCAGCCCCAGCATTTT. As protein: CASSLQGRQPQHF.

The chain links TRBV19 to TRBJ2-2; 10 positions match TRBD2. The CDR3 consists of 14 residues. V shed 5 bases, J shed 5 bases, and the junction held 2 bases outside the gene matches. Looked up from germline, CDR1 is LNHDA and CDR2 is SQIVND (reference sequence). CDR3 protein: CASSLAGGTGELFF. The DNA of the CDR3 is TGTGCCAGTAGTTTAGCGGGAGGTACCGGGGAGCTGTTTTTT.

CDR3 sequence: CASSVGTSGTHEQYF. The CDR3 DNA reads TGTGCCAGCAGCGTAGGGACTAGCGGGACCCACGAGCAGTACTTC. V and J are TRBV9 and TRBJ2-7; 12 positions agree with TRBD2. Germline V gene data show CDR1 as SGDLS and CDR2 as YYNGEE. Trimming took 0 bases from V and 5 from J; bases not matched to a gene: 3. This CDR3 is built from 15 residues.

This chain connects TRBV7-2 to TRBJ1-5; a weak D match, TRBD1 (6 bases). The V end lost 4 bases, the J end lost 11 bases, and 9 bases lay between the germline ends. Per the germline V gene, CDR1 is SGHTA and CDR2 is FQGNSA. The CDR3 runs 11 residues. The CDR3 DNA sequence: TGTGCCAGCAGCTCTCAGGGGACCCAGCATTTT. As protein: CASSSQGTQHF.

The chain has TRBV6-6 and TRBJ1-5; D gene uncertain. Trimming took 7 bases from V and 0 from J, leaving 7 bases between them. The length of the CDR3 is 13 residues. Per germline, CDR1 MNHNY and CDR2 SVGAGI (reference sequence). CDR3 DNA: TGTGCCAGCACTACCAATAGCAATCAGCCCCAGCATTTT. As protein: CASTTNSNQPQHF.

The V call is TRBV18, the J call TRBJ1-6, with a tentative D call TRBD1 (5 bases). The V and J ends lost 6 bases and 12 bases respectively, with 12 bases between them. Germline loops: CDR1 KGHSH, CDR2 LQKENI. The CDR3 contains 12 residues. The chain's CDR3 is CASSPTDIPLHF. The DNA for the CDR3 is TGTGCCAGCTCCCCAACGGACATACCCCTCCACTTT.